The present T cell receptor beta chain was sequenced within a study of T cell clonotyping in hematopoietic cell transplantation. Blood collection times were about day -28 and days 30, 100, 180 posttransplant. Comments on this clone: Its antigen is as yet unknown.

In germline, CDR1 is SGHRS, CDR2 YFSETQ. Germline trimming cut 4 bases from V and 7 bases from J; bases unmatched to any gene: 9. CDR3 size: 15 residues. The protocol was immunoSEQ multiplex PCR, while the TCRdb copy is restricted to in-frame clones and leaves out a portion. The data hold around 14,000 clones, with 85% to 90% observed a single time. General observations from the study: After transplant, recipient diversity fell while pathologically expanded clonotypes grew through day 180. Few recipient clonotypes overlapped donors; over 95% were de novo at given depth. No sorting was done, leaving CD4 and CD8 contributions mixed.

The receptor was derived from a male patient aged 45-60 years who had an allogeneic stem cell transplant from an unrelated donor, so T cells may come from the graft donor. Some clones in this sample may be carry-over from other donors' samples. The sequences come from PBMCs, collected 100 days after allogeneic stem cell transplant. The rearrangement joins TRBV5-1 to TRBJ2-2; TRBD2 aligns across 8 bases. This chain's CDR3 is CASSPRGGANGELFF. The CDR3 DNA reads TGCGCCAGCAGCCCCCGGGGGGGGGCGAACGGGGAGCTGTTTTTT.